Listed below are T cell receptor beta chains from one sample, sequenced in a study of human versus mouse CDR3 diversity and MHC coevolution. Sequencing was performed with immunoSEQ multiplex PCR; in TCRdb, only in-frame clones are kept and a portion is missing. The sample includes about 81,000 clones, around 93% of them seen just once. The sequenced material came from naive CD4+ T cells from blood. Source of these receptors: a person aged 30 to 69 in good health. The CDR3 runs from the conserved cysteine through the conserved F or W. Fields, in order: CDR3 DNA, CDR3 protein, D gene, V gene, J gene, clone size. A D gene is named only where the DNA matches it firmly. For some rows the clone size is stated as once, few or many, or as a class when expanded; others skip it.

CDR3nt: TGTGCCAGCAGCTTAGCGCCACAGGGGGCCGCCACCCCCTATGGCTACACCTTC; CDR3aa: CASSLAPQGAATPYGYTF; d_gene: TRBD1; v_gene: TRBV7-2; j_gene: TRBJ1-2; abundance: -
CDR3nt: TGCGCCAGCAGCCAAGGGGGGAACAGGGGCCACGAGCAGTACTTC; CDR3aa: CASSQGGNRGHEQYF; d_gene: TRBD1; v_gene: TRBV4-3; j_gene: TRBJ2-7; abundance: -
CDR3nt: TGTGCCAGTAGGGGACAGGGCAATGAGCAGTTCTTC; CDR3aa: CASRGQGNEQFF; d_gene: TRBD1; v_gene: TRBV19; j_gene: TRBJ2-1; abundance: -
CDR3nt: TGTGCCAGCAGTTTATTCACAGGGGGCGGGTATGGCTACACCTTC; CDR3aa: CASSLFTGGGYGYTF; d_gene: TRBD1; v_gene: TRBV28; j_gene: TRBJ1-2; abundance: -
CDR3nt: TGTGCCACCCGTAACGCGGACAGCGGAGAGACCCAGTACTTC; CDR3aa: CATRNADSGETQYF; d_gene: -; v_gene: TRBV19; j_gene: TRBJ2-5; abundance: -
CDR3nt: TGCGCCAGCAGCTTGGCCAGCCGGGATGAGCAGTTCTTC; CDR3aa: CASSLASRDEQFF; d_gene: -; v_gene: TRBV5-1; j_gene: TRBJ2-1; abundance: -
CDR3nt: TGTGCCTGGAGTGTGGACAGCTCTGGAAACACCATATATTTT; CDR3aa: CAWSVDSSGNTIYF; d_gene: -; v_gene: TRBV30; j_gene: TRBJ1-3; abundance: once
CDR3nt: TGCGCCAGCAGCTTGAGTGTCGGGGGTAGCTATGGCTACACCTTC; CDR3aa: CASSLSVGGSYGYTF; d_gene: -; v_gene: TRBV5-1; j_gene: TRBJ1-2; abundance: -
CDR3nt: TGTGCCAGCAGCTTACCGCCGGACTATGGCTACACCTTC; CDR3aa: CASSLPPDYGYTF; d_gene: -; v_gene: TRBV11-2; j_gene: TRBJ1-2; abundance: -
CDR3nt: TGTGCCAGCAGCTTAGCGCAAAGGGGGAATTCACCCCTCCACTTT; CDR3aa: CASSLAQRGNSPLHF; d_gene: -; v_gene: TRBV7-6; j_gene: TRBJ1-6; abundance: -
CDR3nt: TGTGCCAGTGCGGACAGCCGATACGAGCAGTACTTC; CDR3aa: CASADSRYEQYF; d_gene: -; v_gene: TRBV18; j_gene: TRBJ2-7; abundance: -
CDR3nt: TGTGCCAGCAGCGCCGCCGGGAGCTTAGGCGAGCAGTACTTC; CDR3aa: CASSAAGSLGEQYF; d_gene: -; v_gene: TRBV9; j_gene: TRBJ2-7; abundance: -
CDR3nt: TGTGCCAGCAGTAATCAGTGGACAGGGGCCTACGAGCAGTACTTC; CDR3aa: CASSNQWTGAYEQYF; d_gene: TRBD1; v_gene: TRBV6-5; j_gene: TRBJ2-7; abundance: -
CDR3nt: TGTGCCAGCAGCTGGAGGGAGGGGGGTGAAAAACTGTTTTTT; CDR3aa: CASSWREGGEKLFF; d_gene: -; v_gene: TRBV13; j_gene: TRBJ1-4; abundance: -
CDR3nt: TGTGCCAGCAGTGAACTAGCGGGACCCTACAATGAGCAGTTCTTC; CDR3aa: CASSELAGPYNEQFF; d_gene: TRBD2; v_gene: TRBV2; j_gene: TRBJ2-1; abundance: -
CDR3nt: TGTGCCAGCAGCCCACCGGGACAGGGTAATTCACCCCTCCACTTT; CDR3aa: CASSPPGQGNSPLHF; d_gene: TRBD1; v_gene: TRBV7-2; j_gene: TRBJ1-6; abundance: once
CDR3nt: TGTGCCAGCAGTTTATGGGGGGGGGCGGGGACGTTTACTAGCACAGATACGCAGTATTTT; CDR3aa: CASSLWGGAGTFTSTDTQYF; d_gene: -; v_gene: TRBV27; j_gene: TRBJ2-3; abundance: -
CDR3nt: TGCGCCAGCAGCTTGGCCCCACGACTAGCGGGAGTCTATGAGCAGTTCTTC; CDR3aa: CASSLAPRLAGVYEQFF; d_gene: TRBD2; v_gene: TRBV5-1; j_gene: TRBJ2-1; abundance: -
CDR3nt: TGTGCCAGCAGCGAAAGAGGGGGAGGGGTTCAGCCCCAGCATTTT; CDR3aa: CASSERGGGVQPQHF; d_gene: -; v_gene: TRBV7-2; j_gene: TRBJ1-5; abundance: -
CDR3nt: TGTGCCAGCAGTGCCACCGGGGATTTGTATCAGCCCCAGCATTTT; CDR3aa: CASSATGDLYQPQHF; d_gene: -; v_gene: TRBV6-5; j_gene: TRBJ1-5; abundance: -
CDR3nt: TGTGCCAGCAGCTTGACGCAGGGGGCTGGCTACACCTTC; CDR3aa: CASSLTQGAGYTF; d_gene: TRBD1; v_gene: TRBV5-5; j_gene: TRBJ1-2; abundance: -
CDR3nt: TGTGCCAGCAGCTCCCTCGGACAGACCGAAGAGACCCAGTACTTC; CDR3aa: CASSSLGQTEETQYF; d_gene: -; v_gene: TRBV7-2; j_gene: TRBJ2-5; abundance: once
CDR3nt: TGCAGTGCTCTGACAGCAGATACGCAGTATTTT; CDR3aa: CSALTADTQYF; d_gene: -; v_gene: TRBV20-1; j_gene: TRBJ2-3; abundance: -
CDR3nt: TGCGCCAGCAGCCTAGCGGGAAAAGATACGCAGTATTTT; CDR3aa: CASSLAGKDTQYF; d_gene: TRBD2; v_gene: TRBV4-3; j_gene: TRBJ2-3; abundance: -
CDR3nt: TGTGCCAGCACCCCCACCGCAGGGGGCGTTCAGAACTACGAGCAGTACTTC; CDR3aa: CASTPTAGGVQNYEQYF; d_gene: TRBD1; v_gene: TRBV7-2; j_gene: TRBJ2-7; abundance: -
CDR3nt: TGCGCCAGCAGCTTGTTCGGGGGGGCAGAATCACCCCTCCACTTT; CDR3aa: CASSLFGGAESPLHF; d_gene: -; v_gene: TRBV5-1; j_gene: TRBJ1-6; abundance: -
CDR3nt: TGTGCCAGCAGCCGGACAGGGGGACCTGAAGCTTTCTTT; CDR3aa: CASSRTGGPEAFF; d_gene: TRBD1; v_gene: TRBV14; j_gene: TRBJ1-1; abundance: -
CDR3nt: TGTGCCAGCAGCGCCGACGCTCTGGGCAAAATTTACTACAATGAGCAGTTCTTC; CDR3aa: CASSADALGKIYYNEQFF; d_gene: -; v_gene: TRBV9; j_gene: TRBJ2-1; abundance: -
CDR3nt: TGTGCCAGCAGCTTTAGTATAAGCGGGAGTACGAACACCGGGGAGCTGTTTTTT; CDR3aa: CASSFSISGSTNTGELFF; d_gene: TRBD2; v_gene: TRBV7-8; j_gene: TRBJ2-2; abundance: -
CDR3nt: TGTGCCAGCAGTCTTCGTTCCCGAGGACAGCCTTTTTCCTCCTACGAGCAGTACTTC; CDR3aa: CASSLRSRGQPFSSYEQYF; d_gene: -; v_gene: TRBV7-9; j_gene: TRBJ2-7; abundance: -
CDR3nt: TGTGCCAGTATAAAGGACAGATCTTATGGCTACACCTTC; CDR3aa: CASIKDRSYGYTF; d_gene: -; v_gene: TRBV19; j_gene: TRBJ1-2; abundance: -
CDR3nt: TGTGCCAGCAGCTCCATACAGGGGGCCGGCTATGGCTACACCTTC; CDR3aa: CASSSIQGAGYGYTF; d_gene: TRBD1; v_gene: TRBV7-6; j_gene: TRBJ1-2; abundance: once
CDR3nt: TGTGCCAGTAGTATCAGACAGGGAGTTGGTGGCTACACCTTC; CDR3aa: CASSIRQGVGGYTF; d_gene: TRBD1; v_gene: TRBV19; j_gene: TRBJ1-2; abundance: -
CDR3nt: TGTGCCAGCAGCCCGAGGGACTCTGGGGCCTACAATGAGCAGTTCTTC; CDR3aa: CASSPRDSGAYNEQFF; d_gene: -; v_gene: TRBV7-9; j_gene: TRBJ2-1; abundance: -
CDR3nt: TGTGCCAGTAGTATAGATAGAGCAGGGGGACGCAACTATGGCTACACCTTC; CDR3aa: CASSIDRAGGRNYGYTF; d_gene: TRBD1; v_gene: TRBV19; j_gene: TRBJ1-2; abundance: -
CDR3nt: TGCGCCAGCAGCTTGAATCCCAGGGTTAGGGAAAGATATGAAAAACTGTTTTTT; CDR3aa: CASSLNPRVRERYEKLFF; d_gene: -; v_gene: TRBV5-1; j_gene: TRBJ1-4; abundance: -
CDR3nt: TGTGCCAGTAGTGGAGGTCCCGGGACAGGGGGCTGGGGCTACGAGCAGTACTTC; CDR3aa: CASSGGPGTGGWGYEQYF; d_gene: TRBD1; v_gene: TRBV19; j_gene: TRBJ2-7; abundance: -
CDR3nt: TGTGCCAGTAGTTTAGGGGCGGGCACCTACAATGAGCAGTTCTTC; CDR3aa: CASSLGAGTYNEQFF; d_gene: -; v_gene: TRBV19; j_gene: TRBJ2-1; abundance: -
CDR3nt: TGTGCCAGAAGCCCCAGGGGCGAGCAGTACTTC; CDR3aa: CARSPRGEQYF; d_gene: -; v_gene: TRBV5-3; j_gene: TRBJ2-7; abundance: -
CDR3nt: TGTGCCAGCAGGGAAACTCAGGGGGGTAGCTATGGCTACACCTTC; CDR3aa: CASRETQGGSYGYTF; d_gene: TRBD1; v_gene: TRBV6-1; j_gene: TRBJ1-2; abundance: -
CDR3nt: TGCGCCAGCAGCGGGACTAGCGGGGGGGCAATAGAGACCCAGTACTTC; CDR3aa: CASSGTSGGAIETQYF; d_gene: TRBD2; v_gene: TRBV5-1; j_gene: TRBJ2-5; abundance: -
CDR3nt: TGTGCCAGCAGTTTAGGGGGGGGGATGAGGGATGGCTACACCTTC; CDR3aa: CASSLGGGMRDGYTF; d_gene: -; v_gene: TRBV28; j_gene: TRBJ1-2; abundance: -
CDR3nt: TGTGCCAGCTCCCTAGATAGCAATCAGCCCCAGCATTTT; CDR3aa: CASSLDSNQPQHF; d_gene: -; v_gene: TRBV18; j_gene: TRBJ1-5; abundance: -
CDR3nt: TGTGCCAGCAGGGGGGACAGGGGGCGGGCCTATGGCTACACCTTC; CDR3aa: CASRGDRGRAYGYTF; d_gene: TRBD1; v_gene: TRBV6-5; j_gene: TRBJ1-2; abundance: -
CDR3nt: TGTGCCAGCAGTTTACCGGGAAGGACAGATACGCAGTATTTT; CDR3aa: CASSLPGRTDTQYF; d_gene: -; v_gene: TRBV28; j_gene: TRBJ2-3; abundance: -
CDR3nt: TGCAGCGTTTTGGGGACAGGGTCAGATGAGCAGTTCTTC; CDR3aa: CSVLGTGSDEQFF; d_gene: TRBD1; v_gene: TRBV29-1; j_gene: TRBJ2-1; abundance: -
CDR3nt: TGTGCCAGCAGTTACAGGACAGGGTATGGCTACACCTTC; CDR3aa: CASSYRTGYGYTF; d_gene: TRBD1; v_gene: TRBV6-5; j_gene: TRBJ1-2; abundance: few
CDR3nt: TGTGCCAGCAGCCGGGACAGGGACTACGAGCAGTACTTC; CDR3aa: CASSRDRDYEQYF; d_gene: TRBD1; v_gene: TRBV7-3; j_gene: TRBJ2-7; abundance: -
CDR3nt: TGTGCCAGCATTAAACAGGGTGTCACTGAAGCTTTCTTT; CDR3aa: CASIKQGVTEAFF; d_gene: -; v_gene: TRBV6-5; j_gene: TRBJ1-1; abundance: -
CDR3nt: TGTGCCACTACGTCCCTCACCTTGAACACCGGGGAGCTGTTTTTT; CDR3aa: CATTSLTLNTGELFF; d_gene: -; v_gene: TRBV10-3; j_gene: TRBJ2-2; abundance: -
CDR3nt: TGTGCCCCCCCTCCGGGCAATGAGCAGTTCTTC; CDR3aa: CAPPPGNEQFF; d_gene: -; v_gene: TRBV6-6; j_gene: TRBJ2-1; abundance: -
CDR3nt: TGTGCCAGCAGTGAGTATGCACAGGCCTACAATGAGCAGTTCTTC; CDR3aa: CASSEYAQAYNEQFF; d_gene: -; v_gene: TRBV6-1; j_gene: TRBJ2-1; abundance: -
CDR3nt: TGCGCCAGCAGCTTGGGGCTGAACACTGAAGCTTTCTTT; CDR3aa: CASSLGLNTEAFF; d_gene: -; v_gene: TRBV5-1; j_gene: TRBJ1-1; abundance: -